This T cell receptor beta chain stems from a study of a mutant IDH1 vaccine in newly diagnosed glioma (dated by TCRdb to 2020 to 2022). General notes on the study: Of the approximately 30 treated patients, around 62% were male and roughly 38% were female, and a mean age of roughly 40 years was recorded. Before enrollment, most patients had been given radiochemotherapy with temozolomide as standard therapy, while the rest had received either radiotherapy alone or temozolomide alone. Peripheral blood was collected at six visits: V03 (baseline), V05, V07, V10, V12 and V13. For exploratory analyses, under 30 treated patients had longitudinal TCRB deep sequencing done wherever samples were available. Beyond this particular receptor, the publication reports: Pseudoprogression appeared unrelated to alterations in the top peripheral T cell clonotypes detected by TCRB sequencing. Immune responses induced by the vaccine were seen in approximately 93% of patients across multiple MHC alleles. Availability determined which PBMC samples were chosen for TCRB deep sequencing. The authors stated that sample limitations prevented analyses of patient blood samples from being reproduced.

Library creation used the immunoSEQ multiplex PCR assay. Following the manufacturer's protocol, the hsTCRB Kit was used to amplify rearranged TCR beta chain sequences. An Illumina MiSeq was used to sequence the TCRB libraries. As for how the authors treated the data: Demultiplexing, trimming and gene mapping were performed with the kit vendor's proprietary platform. Not all clones reach the TCRdb copy of this immuneACCESS table, which keeps in-frame sequences only. Checked studies attribute under half of the gap to unresolved V genes and leave the rest unexplained. V and J calls and clone size are those listed in that table; D and trimming were worked out from the DNA. For this sample the table gives under 75,000 clones, of which about nine tenths were detected only once. Together, the top ten hold about 2.5% of the sample. Trimmed from V: 7 bases; trimmed from J: 0 bases; junction bases lacking a gene match: 8. CDR3 length: 15 amino acids, cysteine to phenylalanine. The retained sequence is limited to the CDR3, 45 bases, with the frame set at the first base. Per the germline V gene, MDHEN is the CDR1 and SYDVKM is the CDR2.

In light of the paper, this sample's time point label describes: baseline, week 1 (first vaccination visit). The sample's treatment or condition label is to be understood as: pre-vaccination baseline after standard-of-care therapy. Donors had newly diagnosed WHO grade 3 or 4 IDH1-mutant astrocytomas with loss of nuclear ATRX. The samples were drawn from NOA16, a multicentre, single-arm, open-label phase I trial in Germany that tested a mutant IDH1 peptide vaccine in humans for the first time. Blood drawn at visit V03 was used as the baseline sample for immunogenicity testing. Genomic DNA for TCRB sequencing was extracted from EDTA blood using the DNeasy Blood and Tissue Kit. About this clone itself: Its cognate antigen has yet to be identified. Base quality data are lacking; no much larger clone is found one base away.

The sequences come from PBMCs, collected from a glioma patient treated with radiotherapy, temozolomide or both. The sequence is built from TRBV28 and TRBJ2-7, with TRBD1 identical over 8 junction bases. The receptor was isolated from a man aged 50 to 60 with glioma. The nucleotide sequence reads TGTGCCAGCACCCTAACCCAGGGGGCCTCCTACGAGCAGTACTTC. Its protein reads: CASTLTQGASYEQYF. The variable domain in full, with residues beyond the CDR3 obtained from the reference TRBV28 and TRBJ2-7 genes, is DVKVTQSSRYLVKRTGEKVFLECVQDMDHENMFWYRQDPGLGLRLIYFSYDVKMKEKGDIPEGYSVSREKKERFSLILESASTNQTSMYLCASTLTQGASYEQYFGPGTRLTVT.